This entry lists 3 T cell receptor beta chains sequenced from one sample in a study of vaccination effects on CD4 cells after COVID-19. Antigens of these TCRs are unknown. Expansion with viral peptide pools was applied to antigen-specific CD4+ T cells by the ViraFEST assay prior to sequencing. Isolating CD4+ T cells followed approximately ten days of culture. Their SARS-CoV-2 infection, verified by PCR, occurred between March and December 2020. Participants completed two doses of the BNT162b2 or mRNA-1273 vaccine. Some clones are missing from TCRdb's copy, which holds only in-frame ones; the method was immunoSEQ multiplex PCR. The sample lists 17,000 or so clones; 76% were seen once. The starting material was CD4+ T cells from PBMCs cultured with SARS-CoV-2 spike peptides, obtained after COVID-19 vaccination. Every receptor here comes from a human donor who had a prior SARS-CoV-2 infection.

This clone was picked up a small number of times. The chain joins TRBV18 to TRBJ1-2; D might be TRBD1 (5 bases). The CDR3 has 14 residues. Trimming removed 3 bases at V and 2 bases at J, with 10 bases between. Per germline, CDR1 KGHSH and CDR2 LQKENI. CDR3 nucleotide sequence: TGTGCCAGCTCACCTATTGCAGGGAACTATGGCTACACCTTC. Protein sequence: CASSPIAGNYGYTF. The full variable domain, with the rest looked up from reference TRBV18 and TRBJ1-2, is NAGVMQNPRHLVRRRGQEARLRCSPMKGHSHVYWYRQLPEEGLKFMVYLQKENIIDESGMPKERFSAEFPKEGPSILRIQQVVRGDSAAYFCASSPIAGNYGYTFGSGTRLTVV.

CDR3 DNA: TGTGCCAGCAGTCAAAAGGGGCAGGGCTCCTACGAGCAGTACTTC. Translated, it gives CASSQKGQGSYEQYF. The chain uses TRBV21-1 and TRBJ2-7; the DNA was not used to check the table's D call, TRBD1. TRBV21-1 is listed as a pseudogene. This CDR3 region has 15 residues.

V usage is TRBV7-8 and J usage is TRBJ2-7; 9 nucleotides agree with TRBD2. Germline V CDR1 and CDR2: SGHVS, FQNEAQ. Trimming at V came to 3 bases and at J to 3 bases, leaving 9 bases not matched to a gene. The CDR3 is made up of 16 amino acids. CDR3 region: CASSFTRFSGGYEQYF. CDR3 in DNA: TGTGCCAGCAGCTTCACCCGGTTTAGCGGGGGCTACGAGCAGTACTTC.